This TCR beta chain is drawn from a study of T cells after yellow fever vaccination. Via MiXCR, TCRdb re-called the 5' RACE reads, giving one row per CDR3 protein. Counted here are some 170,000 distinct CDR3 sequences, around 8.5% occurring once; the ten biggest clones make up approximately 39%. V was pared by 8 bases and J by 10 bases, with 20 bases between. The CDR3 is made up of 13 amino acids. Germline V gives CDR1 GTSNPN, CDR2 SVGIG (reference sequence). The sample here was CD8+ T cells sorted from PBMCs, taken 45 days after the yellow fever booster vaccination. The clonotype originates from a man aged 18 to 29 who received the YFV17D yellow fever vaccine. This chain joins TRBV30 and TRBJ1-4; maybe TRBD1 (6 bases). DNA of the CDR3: TGTGCCGAAAGCGAGGGGGACTTTGGAAAACTGTTTTTT. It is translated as CAESEGDFGKLFF.